Presented here are 9 T cell receptor beta chains from one specimen sequenced in a study of blood T cell repertoires in COVID-19. Generated by immunoSEQ multiplex PCR, the TCRdb table keeps only in-frame clones and is missing some. The profile shows around 270,000 clones, roughly 84% of them singletons. The source material was peripheral blood. These receptors came from a person in their 70s with COVID-19, enrolled during active disease.

The chain's CDR3 is CASSLGTGIGAFF. CDR3 nucleotide sequence: TGTGCCAGCAGCTTAGGTACGGGGATTGGAGCTTTCTTT. The V call is TRBV7-9, the J call TRBJ1-1; D is unclear. V was shortened by 1 base and J by 10 bases, with 13 bases between the two germline ends. The CDR3 is made up of 13 amino acids. Germline lookup yields CDR1 SEHNR and CDR2 FQNEAQ (reference sequence).

The chain recombines TRBV7-6 with TRBJ2-2, with 11 bases aligning to TRBD2. Germline-derived CDR1 and CDR2 are SGHVS and FNYEAQ. Losses at the gene ends were 4 bases for V and 4 bases for J; bases not matched to a gene: 2. The CDR3 extends over 15 amino acids. The CDR3: CASSYTSGGTGELFF. Here the CDR3 DNA reads TGTGCCAGCAGCTATACTAGCGGGGGCACCGGGGAGCTGTTTTTT.

This clone is a singleton in its sample. The J gene is TRBJ2-2, the V gene TRBV5-1, with 7 bases aligning to TRBD1. Germline trimming cut 2 bases from V and 2 bases from J; bases unmatched to any gene: 6. The CDR3 has 16 residues. CDR1 and CDR2 from the germline V gene are SGHRS and YFSETQ. Here the CDR3 reads CASSFLGTDNTGELFF. CDR3 sequence (DNA): TGCGCCAGCAGCTTTCTAGGGACAGATAACACCGGGGAGCTGTTTTTT.

J is TRBJ2-1 and V is TRBV5-5, with 7 bases lining up with TRBD2. V dropped 0 bases and J dropped 4; count of bases not matched to a gene: 10. Germline V gene sequence: CDR1 SGHKS, CDR2 YYEKEE (reference sequence). CDR3 length equals 17 residues. This CDR3 reads CASSLGFALALYNEQFF. The CDR3 region has the DNA TGTGCCAGCAGCTTGGGGTTCGCACTAGCGCTTTACAATGAGCAGTTCTTC.

The rearrangement uses TRBV6-5 and TRBJ1-2; a weak D match, TRBD1 (5 bases). Trimming removed 3 bases at V and 6 bases at J, with 17 bases between. CDR3 length: 15 residues. The germline CDR1 and CDR2 sequences are MNHEY and SVGAGI. Here the CDR3 DNA reads TGTGCCAGCAGTTATTTCCTACAGGACTACAATGGCTACACCTTC. Protein product: CASSYFLQDYNGYTF.

The chain combines TRBV9 with TRBJ2-1; D perhaps matches TRBD2 (5 bases). This CDR3 has 14 amino acids. The germline V gene has CDR1 SGDLS and CDR2 YYNGEE. The V and J ends lost 2 bases and 12 bases respectively, with 18 bases between them. DNA of the CDR3: TGTGCCAGCAGCGTGGGAGTGGGCCCGGCCTTGCAGTTCTTC. Translating gives CASSVGVGPALQFF.

The CDR3 here is CASRDSGGATGETQYF. The CDR3 DNA follows: TGTGCCAGTCGAGATAGCGGGGGGGCGACGGGGGAGACCCAGTACTTC. The chain carries TRBV19 and TRBJ2-5; 11 bases are shared with TRBD2. Germline V CDR1 and CDR2: LNHDA, SQIVND (reference sequence). Trimming cost V 8 bases and J 5 bases; bases outside gene matches: 13. The CDR3 has 16 residues.

The chain combines TRBV3-1 (or the pseudogene TRBV3-2) with TRBJ1-2; possibly TRBD1 for D (5 bases). The germline V and J ends were trimmed by 0 bases and 1 base, with 9 bases remaining between them. CDR1 and CDR2 from the germline V gene are LGHDT and YNNKEL (reference sequence). CDR3 length equals 15 residues. CDR3 in amino acids: CASSQDWTNNYGYTF. The CDR3 bases are TGTGCCAGCAGCCAAGATTGGACAAATAACTATGGCTACACCTTC.

The V gene is TRBV4-3, the J gene TRBJ2-5; tentative D call: TRBD1 (5 bases). Germline V gene data show CDR1 as LGHNA and CDR2 as YSLEER. This CDR3 is 15 amino acids long. V was shortened by 3 bases and J by 2 bases, with 13 bases between the two germline ends. CDR3 sequence reads: CASSQSGNWQETQYF. The CDR3 DNA is TGCGCCAGCAGCCAGTCAGGGAATTGGCAAGAGACCCAGTACTTC.